Given below is one T cell receptor (beta chain) in context. The antigen this receptor binds is unknown. Base qualities are not provided; no much larger clone lies one nucleotide away. This sample was taken from a study of PD-1 blockade in classical Hodgkin lymphoma (dated by TCRdb to about 2020). Some background on the complete study: Nivolumab dosing was 3 mg/kg intravenously every 2 weeks, continuing until either disease progression or unacceptable toxicity. The study used TCR beta sequencing and CyTOF to define a peripheral blood immune signature of response to PD-1 blockade in classical Hodgkin lymphoma.

The Qiagen DNeasy kit was used to extract genomic DNA from unsorted PBMCs and from the negatively selected CD4+ and CD8+ fractions. Amplification of TCR beta CDR3 regions was done by immunoSEQ multiplex PCR with primers that anneal to V and J segments. A synthetic immune receptor repertoire was used to minimize amplification bias, and remaining bias was computationally removed after sequencing. The study's processing was this. Repertoire diversity was quantified as the Shannon entropy index using custom Python scripts. Unsorted, CD4+ and CD8+ repertoires were examined separately, except in combined analyses, for which CD4+ and CD8+ sequences were merged in silico. A clone counted as expanded when the clone's frequency after treatment rose at least 2-fold relative to C1D1, and clones undetected at baseline were given a pseudocount of 0.5. Clones with 0 or 1 copy at C1D1 were defined as singleton clones, while clones with 2 or more copies were defined as non-singleton clones. By matching protein sequences in sorted samples from the same patient, clones expanded in unsorted samples were annotated as CD4+, CD8+ or unknown. Diversity changes from C1D1 to C4D1 were tested in paired samples using Wilcoxon tests. TCRdb holds this immuneACCESS table with in-frame rearrangements only. Some clones are missing; in checked studies, unresolved V genes explain under half, and the rest has no known cause. For V, J and clone size, that table is used; D and trimming come from the DNA. The sample includes roughly 100,000 clones, with around 89% observed a single time. Clones ranked in the top ten supply around 6.6% of the sample.

This sample's time point label indicates: cycle 2 day 1 (C2D1) of nivolumab. Every trial patient had relapsed after autologous stem cell transplantation, and cohorts A, B and C differed in prior brentuximab vedotin exposure. The trial cohort included 45 to 65 patients with relapsed/refractory classical Hodgkin lymphoma, and each patient had a best overall response of complete response, partial response or progressive disease. In the multi-cohort phase II CheckMate 205 trial, trial patients received single-agent nivolumab. Best overall response was determined by an independent review committee according to the 2007 International Working Group response criteria. Trial PBMCs were collected just before the start of nivolumab (C1D1) and during therapy at cycle 2 day 1 and cycle 4 day 1. After peripheral blood was drawn into 8 mL Vacutainer Cell Preparation Tubes, PBMCs were isolated by centrifugation and then cryopreserved.

What the research found in general, with its limitations: Baseline TCR diversity was reported to be lower in newly diagnosed patients than in healthy donors, and even lower in relapsed/refractory patients. Only a single clinical trial cohort was studied, and what caused the repertoire differences, possibly disease activity or prior therapy, remained undefined. A significant rise by C4D1 was seen in CD4+ but not CD8+ TCR diversity (p=0.0027 vs p=0.16), with the rise being most apparent in complete responders (p=0.02). Lower diversity was seen in patients whose nivolumab began less than 1 year after ASCT, and these patients were left out of later analyses so that immune reconstitution would not confound the results. Trial patients with a complete response had baseline diversity similar to that of newly diagnosed patients, while partial responders and progressors had significantly lower diversity.

Relative to germline, V is missing 4 bases and J is missing 1 base, with 12 bases of the junction outside any gene match. Counted from cysteine to phenylalanine, this CDR3 has 17 amino acids. Kept here is only the CDR3 DNA, which spans 51 bases and is read in frame from base 1. From the germline V gene, CDR1 is SGHRS and CDR2 is YFSETQ. The source material was peripheral blood mononuclear cells (PBMCs), sampled before the second cycle of nivolumab. The sequence was collected from a human donor with classical Hodgkin lymphoma. The chain employs TRBV5-1 and TRBJ2-5, and TRBD2 matches 8 of the central bases. The CDR3 sequence is CASSPAPGGGSQETQYF. The sequenced DNA: TGCGCCAGCAGCCCCGCACCCGGCGGGGGGTCCCAAGAGACCCAGTACTTC.